The sequence of this T cell receptor beta chain was determined in a study of blood T cell repertoires in COVID-19. Study in general: Nucleic acid was either cDNA or gDNA, and it came from T cells, B-cell-depleted T cells, or PBMCs.

This CDR3 has 12 amino acids. Germline V gene data show CDR1 as LNHDA and CDR2 as SQIVND (reference sequence). The germline V and J ends were trimmed by 5 bases and 4 bases, with 8 bases remaining between them. The protocol was immunoSEQ multiplex PCR, while the TCRdb copy is restricted to in-frame clones and leaves out a portion. Found here are 120,000 to 150,000 clones, 87% of them singletons; the top ten hold about 4.1%. The chain is built from TRBV19 and TRBJ1-2, with D perhaps matching TRBD1 (5 bases). This receptor was obtained from a woman aged 40 to 50 who had been exposed to COVID-19. The sequencing sample was made of PBMCs or T cells enriched from blood (not recorded which). CDR3 protein: CASSPGLYGYTF. The CDR3 DNA is TGTGCCAGTAGTCCAGGGCTCTATGGCTACACCTTC.